Presented here are 27 T cell receptor beta chains from one specimen sequenced in a study of cytomegalovirus exposure and HLA in healthy donors. Researchers ran the PCR with 60 Vbeta and 13 Jbeta primers. The table came from immunoSEQ multiplex PCR; TCRdb's copy has only in-frame clones and leaves some out. The sample carries fewer than 200,000 clones, about three quarters recorded once. Sequenced: PBMCs. The source is a man aged 18 to 29 in good health and CMV-seronegative.

In its sample, this clone was seen once. V is TRBV4-1 and J is TRBJ2-7; 11 bases map to TRBD1. Trimming at V came to 4 bases and at J to 5 bases, leaving 10 bases not matched to a gene. CDR3 size: 16 residues. The germline V gene encodes CDR1 MGHRA and CDR2 YSYEKL. The CDR3 loop is CASSPTWTGGEDEQYF. CDR3 nucleotide sequence: TGCGCCAGCAGCCCGACCTGGACAGGGGGCGAGGACGAGCAGTACTTC.

The chain recombines TRBV7-9 with TRBJ2-5, with 8 bases lining up with TRBD1. Germline CDR1 is SEHNR and CDR2 is FQNEAQ (reference sequence). The CDR3 length is 14 residues. J lost 4 bases, V lost 4 bases, and 5 bases had no gene match. CDR3 DNA: TGTGCCAGCAGCTCACAGGGGGTAGGAGAGACCCAGTACTTC. It yields the protein CASSSQGVGETQYF.

The chain joins TRBV4-1 to TRBJ1-1, with D unclear. V was trimmed by 1 base and J by 1 base, leaving 7 bases between them. CDR3 length equals 14 residues. The germline V gene has CDR1 MGHRA and CDR2 YSYEKL. The CDR3 loop reads CASSQVEGNTEAFF. CDR3 nucleotide sequence: TGCGCCAGCAGCCAAGTAGAGGGGAACACTGAAGCTTTCTTT.

This rearrangement joins TRBV4-1 to TRBJ2-1; 8 positions agree with TRBD2. From germline, CDR1 is MGHRA and CDR2 YSYEKL. The CDR3 spans 16 residues. Germline trimming cut 1 base from V and 4 bases from J; bases unmatched to any gene: 6. CDR3 nucleotide sequence: TGCGCCAGCAGCCAAGTGGGAGCGGGAGAGTACAATGAGCAGTTCTTC. This translates into CASSQVGAGEYNEQFF.

The genes are TRBV7-9 and TRBJ2-5, with TRBD1 as a possible D gene (7 bases). V was trimmed by 5 bases and J by 9 bases, leaving 16 bases between them. From germline, CDR1 is SEHNR and CDR2 FQNEAQ (reference sequence). This CDR3 region has 13 residues. The CDR3 DNA reads TGTGCCAGCAGCCCAGGGACTCAGGGGGCCCAGTACTTC. Translating it yields CASSPGTQGAQYF.

This chain links TRBV27 with TRBJ1-2; 8 bases are a match to TRBD1. Germline V lookup: CDR1 MNHEY, CDR2 SMNVEV (reference sequence). This CDR3 is 15 amino acids long. The J segment lost 7 bases and the V segment lost 4 bases, leaving 11 bases of the junction unmatched. CDR3 DNA: TGTGCCAGCAGTTCGGGGACAGGCAAAGGCAGTGGCTACACCTTC. Translating gives CASSSGTGKGSGYTF.

The J gene is TRBJ2-7, the V gene TRBV19; D might be TRBD1 (5 bases). The CDR3 has 12 residues. V was cut by 0 bases and J by 8 bases, with 8 bases left in between. Germline assignment: CDR1 LNHDA and CDR2 SQIVND (reference sequence). CDR3 nucleotide sequence: TGTGCCAGTAGTATAGAACCAGGGCAGCAGTACTTC. Translating it yields CASSIEPGQQYF.

The chain joins TRBV6-1 to TRBJ2-7, with D possibly matching TRBD1 (6 bases). CDR1 is MNHNS and CDR2 is SASEGT in the germline V gene. CDR3 size: 15 residues. V lost 7 bases and J 1 base, leaving 17 bases between the germline ends. CDR3 sequence reads: CASKGGPGASYEQYF. The CDR3, as DNA: TGTGCCAGCAAAGGGGGTCCAGGGGCGTCCTACGAGCAGTACTTC.

The chain couples TRBV6-4 to TRBJ2-1; 8 positions match TRBD1. Losses at the gene ends were 0 bases for V and 8 bases for J; bases not matched to a gene: 3. Germline V gene lookup returns CDR1 MRHNA and CDR2 SNTAGT. The length of the CDR3 is 14 residues. This CDR3 is CASSDSGQGHEQFF. CDR3 coding DNA: TGTGCCAGCAGTGACTCCGGACAGGGTCATGAGCAGTTCTTC.

This clone has just a few counts. Distinct nucleotide sequences in the sample also encode this CDR3. This chain links TRBV27 with TRBJ2-3; 8 bases agree with TRBD1. V shed 5 bases, J shed 3 bases, and the junction held 10 bases outside the gene matches. This CDR3 is built from 16 residues. Per germline, CDR1 MNHEY and CDR2 SMNVEV (reference sequence). CDR3 in DNA: TGTGCCAGCAGTAAAAACGGACAGGGAGAAACAGATACGCAGTATTTT. It encodes CASSKNGQGETDTQYF.

The rearrangement links TRBV19 to TRBJ2-2, with a weak D call TRBD1 (6 bases). Germline CDR1 reads LNHDA; CDR2 reads SQIVND (reference sequence). The CDR3 is 15 amino acids. V lost 7 bases, J lost 6 bases, and 18 bases lay in between. CDR3 loop: CASISPTQGAGELFF. The CDR3 DNA reads TGTGCCAGTATCTCCCCCACACAGGGCGCCGGGGAGCTGTTTTTT.

This chain joins TRBV19 and TRBJ2-2, with TRBD2 matching 12 bases. The CDR3 has 16 amino acids. V was clipped by 5 bases and J by 0 bases; unmatched bases: 1. CDR1 is LNHDA, CDR2 SQIVND, per germline (reference sequence). CDR3 in amino acids: CASSPSGRANTGELFF. The DNA of the CDR3 is TGTGCCAGTAGTCCTAGCGGGAGGGCGAACACCGGGGAGCTGTTTTTT.

This clone was observed a handful of times. The chain carries TRBV11-3 and TRBJ2-7; the D gene is possibly TRBD1 (6 bases). Trimming pared 1 base from V and 4 bases from J, leaving 23 bases between. This CDR3 has 18 amino acids. Germline V gene lookup returns CDR1 SGHNT and CDR2 YENEEA. The CDR3 DNA is TGTGCCAGCAGCTTAGGGCAGGGGAATCTTCCATCCTTGTACGAGCAGTACTTC. It yields the protein CASSLGQGNLPSLYEQYF.

The chain combines TRBV7-9 with TRBJ2-7, with TRBD2 matching over 12 bases. Per the germline V gene, CDR1 is SEHNR and CDR2 is FQNEAQ (reference sequence). The ends lost 5 bases at V and 6 bases at J; junction bases unmatched: 5. The CDR3 contains 14 residues. CDR3 sequence: CASSLLAGGGEQYF. In DNA form, the CDR3 reads TGTGCCAGCAGCCTTCTAGCGGGAGGGGGCGAGCAGTACTTC. The variable domain in full, with the rest retrieved from reference TRBV7-9 and TRBJ2-7, is DTGVSQNPRHKITKRGQNVTFRCDPISEHNRLYWYRQTLGQGPEFLTYFQNEAQLEKSRLLSDRFSAERPKGSFSTLEIQRTEQGDSAMYLCASSLLAGGGEQYFGPGTRLTVT.

The chain is built from TRBV28 and TRBJ2-2; 7 bases fit TRBD2. CDR1 is MDHEN and CDR2 is SYDVKM in the germline V gene. The CDR3 runs to 17 residues. CDR3 DNA: TGTGCGACAGCGACCTCCACCACTAGCGCGAGCACCGGGGAGCTGTTTTTT. Translated: CATATSTTSASTGELFF.

The chain joins TRBV6-4 to TRBJ2-2; tentative D call: TRBD2 (6 bases). Germline loops: CDR1 MRHNA, CDR2 SNTAGT. The CDR3 extends over 15 amino acids. The V end lost 0 bases, the J end lost 1 base, and 6 bases lay between the germline ends. The CDR3 region is CASSDSRENTGELFF. The DNA of the CDR3 is TGTGCCAGCAGTGACTCGCGGGAGAACACCGGGGAGCTGTTTTTT.

A remark on this clone: The junction shows a germline mismatch at one end, possibly a read error. The chain uses TRBV7-9 and TRBJ2-7; 8 nucleotides line up with TRBD2. Germline CDR1 reads SEHNR; CDR2 reads FQNEAQ (reference sequence). This CDR3 has 15 residues. CDR3 coding DNA: TGTTCCAGCAGCTTGAACCCGGGACTAGCCTACGAGCAGTACTTC. Encoded protein: CSSSLNPGLAYEQYF. Supplemented by reference TRBV7-9 and TRBJ2-7, the full variable domain reads DTGVSQNPRHKITKRGQNVTFRCDPISEHNRLYWYRQTLGQGPEFLTYFQNEAQLEKSRLLSDRFSAERPKGSFSTLEIQRTEQGDSAMYLCSSSLNPGLAYEQYFGPGTRLTVT.

A note on this clone: Other nucleotide sequences in the sample specify the same CDR3. The chain combines TRBV2 with TRBJ2-7, with 7 bases that match TRBD1. Germline V gives CDR1 SNHLY, CDR2 FYNNEI. The CDR3 has 12 residues. With 5 bases clipped from V and 7 bases from J, the junction kept 5 bases outside the gene matches. Written as DNA, the CDR3 is TGTGCCAGCAGTTACGACAGGGATGAGCAGTACTTC. It encodes CASSYDRDEQYF.

This clone was observed once. The CDR3: CASSPQSQGASGELFF. The DNA for the CDR3 is TGTGCCAGCTCACCACAATCCCAGGGGGCCAGCGGGGAGCTGTTTTTT. V is TRBV18 and J is TRBJ2-2, with 8 bases fitting TRBD1. Germline V gene data show CDR1 as KGHSH and CDR2 as LQKENI. This CDR3 has 16 amino acids. Trimming cost V 1 base and J 7 bases; bases outside gene matches: 8.

V and J are TRBV7-2 and TRBJ2-1; D possibly corresponds to TRBD2 (7 bases). Looked up from germline, CDR1 is SGHTA and CDR2 is FQGNSA. The CDR3 loop spans 17 amino acids. Trimming cost V 5 bases and J 2 bases, with 19 bases left between them. In DNA form, the CDR3 reads TGTGCCAGCAGCCTCTACAGGGCCGGGACTACCTACAATGAGCAGTTCTTC. Residues: CASSLYRAGTTYNEQFF.

This sequence joins TRBV7-9 and TRBJ2-5, with 9 bases lining up with TRBD2. V was clipped by 3 bases and J by 2 bases; unmatched bases: 7. Germline-derived CDR1 and CDR2 are SEHNR and FQNEAQ (reference sequence). This CDR3 contains 16 residues. The CDR3, as DNA: TGTGCCAGCAGCTTCCATAGGACTAGCGTGCAAGAGACCCAGTACTTC. Translation gives CASSFHRTSVQETQYF.

The chain has TRBV4-1 and TRBJ2-5, with D tentatively TRBD2 (6 bases). CDR3 length: 17 residues. CDR1 is MGHRA, CDR2 YSYEKL, per germline. V was cut by 0 bases and J by 2 bases, with 16 bases left in between. CDR3 DNA sequence: TGCGCCAGCAGCCAAGAGAAAGGGAGGCCGGAACAAGAGACCCAGTACTTC. This gives the protein CASSQEKGRPEQETQYF.

The chain uses TRBV27 and TRBJ2-7; D remains ambiguous. Deletions cut 7 bases from V and 2 bases from J, with 15 bases between. This CDR3 region has 14 residues. Germline CDR1 reads MNHEY; CDR2 reads SMNVEV (reference sequence). The CDR3 bases are TGTGCCAGCATGACACTCAGGTACCCCTACGAGCAGTACTTC. Amino acid sequence: CASMTLRYPYEQYF.

The chain combines TRBV25-1 with TRBJ2-2, with D perhaps matching TRBD2 (5 bases). V shed 5 bases and J shed 4 bases, with 11 bases lying between them. The CDR3 is made up of 14 amino acids. The germline V gene has CDR1 MGHDK and CDR2 SYGVNS. CDR3: CASSLWAGTGELFF. The CDR3 bases are TGTGCCAGCAGTCTCTGGGCGGGCACCGGGGAGCTGTTTTTT.

The gene calls are TRBV4-2 and TRBJ1-5; 8 bases are shared with TRBD1. The germline V gene has CDR1 LGHNA and CDR2 YNFKEQ. Trimming cost V 4 bases and J 4 bases; bases outside gene matches: 9. This CDR3 contains 16 residues. The DNA for the CDR3 is TGTGCCAGCAGCCGCCCTAACAGGGGGAGGAATCAGCCCCAGCATTTT. Residues: CASSRPNRGRNQPQHF.

The rearrangement joins TRBV7-8 to TRBJ2-3, with TRBD2 matching over 10 bases. The germline V gene encodes CDR1 SGHVS and CDR2 FQNEAQ. The length of the CDR3 is 16 residues. Trimming removed 5 bases from V and 2 bases from J; junction bases left unmatched: 7. In DNA, the CDR3 is TGTGCCAGCAGCATACCTAGCGGGAGTTCCACAGATACGCAGTATTTT. Translation: CASSIPSGSSTDTQYF. The whole variable domain, remainder taken from reference TRBV7-8 and TRBJ2-3, is GAGVSQSPRYKVAKRGQDVALRCDPISGHVSLFWYQQALGQGPEFLTYFQNEAQLDKSGLPSDRFFAERPEGSVSTLKIQRTQQEDSAVYLCASSIPSGSSTDTQYFGPGTRLTVL.

The chain couples TRBV4-3 to TRBJ2-7; D remains unclear. From germline, CDR1 is LGHNA and CDR2 YSLEER. Trimming stripped 0 bases from V and 2 bases from J, with 8 bases between. The CDR3 spans 14 residues. The CDR3 region is CASSQERATYEQYF. The DNA for the CDR3 is TGCGCCAGCAGCCAAGAGAGAGCCACCTACGAGCAGTACTTC.